Listed below are T cell receptor beta chains from one sample, sequenced in a study of shared T cell receptors in the human thymus. The repertoire was sequenced with immunoSEQ multiplex PCR; TCRdb's copy has only in-frame clones and lacks some. The sample lists 700,000 to 750,000 clones; 80% to 90% were seen once. This sample was also put to use in a study of human thymus T cells.

The sample consisted of thymocytes. These receptors originate from a girl less than two years old with a congenital heart defect. The CDR3 runs from the conserved cysteine through the conserved F or W. Each record gives: V gene, clone size, CDR3 length, CDR3 protein. Size tells how often a clone was seen (once, few, many) or the class of an expanded clone, and some rows leave it out.

V gene: TRBV7-8; clone size: -; CDR3 length: 15; CDR3 protein: CASSPRRTATRGYTF
V gene: TRBV4-3; clone size: few; CDR3 length: 20; CDR3 protein: CASSQAPTSYPVLSTDTQYF
V gene: TRBV7-9; clone size: once; CDR3 length: 13; CDR3 protein: CASSTRTGHGYTF
V gene: TRBV6-5; clone size: once; CDR3 length: 14; CDR3 protein: CASSADRATYEQYF
V gene: TRBV27; clone size: -; CDR3 length: 15; CDR3 protein: CASSPFSGRLREQYF
V gene: TRBV27; clone size: -; CDR3 length: 15; CDR3 protein: CASSLGGTSYNEQFF
V gene: TRBV7-6; clone size: few; CDR3 length: 20; CDR3 protein: CASSLAPIPVPTGCNSPLHF
V gene: TRBV6-1; clone size: -; CDR3 length: 16; CDR3 protein: CASSVRGAGSYNEQFF
V gene: TRBV9; clone size: -; CDR3 length: 14; CDR3 protein: CASSDWDRGGEQYF
V gene: TRBV14; clone size: -; CDR3 length: 16; CDR3 protein: CASSQVGRSSGNTIYF
V gene: TRBV7-9; clone size: -; CDR3 length: 11; CDR3 protein: CASRLGDIIYF